This paragraph covers one TCR beta chain sequence. The target antigen is unknown. This record belongs to a study of CD8 T cells in ankylosing spondylitis. Study findings and constraints: Reportedly, matched ankylosing spondylitis synovial fluid was significantly enriched for disease-linked clones. In the blood and synovial fluid of reactive arthritis, some motif variants had been previously reported.

Trimming at V came to 4 bases and at J to 6 bases, leaving 6 bases not matched to a gene. Germline V gene data show CDR1 as SGHVS and CDR2 as FNYEAQ. This CDR3 spans 13 amino acids. One entry per CDR3 protein, called by TCRdb with MiXCR from the 5' RACE reads. Of more than 250,000 distinct CDR3 sequences in the sample, more than 9% were seen once. Material for sequencing was blood, either unsorted or a sorted T cell fraction (not recorded which). This TCR derives from a female donor with ankylosing spondylitis or in good health (not recorded which). The chain couples TRBV7-6 to TRBJ2-7; 7 bases fit TRBD1. CDR3 DNA sequence: TGTGCCAGCAGCTCGGGACAGTCTCTCGAGCAGTACTTC. The encoded protein is CASSSGQSLEQYF.